Below are 6 T cell receptor beta chains sequenced from a single sample in a study of OX40 agonist ivuxolimab in advanced cancers. Using immunoSEQ multiplex PCR, the repertoire was profiled, and TCRdb retains in-frame clones only, with some absent. This table has fewer than 15,000 clones, around 80% appearing once. The sequenced sample was CD4+ or CD8+ T cells sorted from blood, obtained in a trial of the OX40 agonist ivuxolimab. The receptor set was obtained from an adult with an advanced solid tumor such as melanoma, head and neck, liver or kidney cancer.

This chain uses TRBV7-9 with TRBJ2-3, with 7 positions matching TRBD2. After removal of 8 bases from V and 4 bases from J, the junction contained 9 bases not matched to a gene. The CDR3 contains 14 residues. Germline V gene data show CDR1 as SEHNR and CDR2 as FQNEAQ (reference sequence). The CDR3 sequence is CASRGTGGPDTQYF. In DNA form, the CDR3 reads TGTGCCAGCCGTGGAACGGGAGGTCCAGATACGCAGTATTTT.

V and J are TRBV29-1 and TRBJ2-2, with D possibly being TRBD1 (5 bases). The germline V and J ends were trimmed by 1 base and 2 bases, with 8 bases remaining between them. This CDR3 has 14 amino acids. Germline CDR1 is SQVTM and CDR2 is ANQGSEA. The CDR3 region has the DNA TGCAGCGTTGAAGTAACAGGAAACACCGGGGAGCTGTTTTTT. This gives the protein CSVEVTGNTGELFF.

This clone was picked up one time. The V gene is TRBV5-1, the J gene TRBJ1-4, with 11 nucleotides matching TRBD1. The CDR3 spans 15 residues. Germline V lookup: CDR1 SGHRS, CDR2 YFSETQ. The trim removed 4 bases at V and 7 bases at J, leaving 6 bases unmatched. CDR3 nucleotides: TGCGCCAGCAGCCCAGGACAGGGGGCGCCTGAAAAACTGTTTTTT. Encoded protein: CASSPGQGAPEKLFF. Supplemented by reference TRBV5-1 and TRBJ1-4, the full variable domain reads KAGVTQTPRYLIKTRGQQVTLSCSPISGHRSVSWYQQTPGQGLQFLFEYFSETQRNKGNFPGRFSGRQFSNSRSEMNVSTLELGDSALYLCASSPGQGAPEKLFFGSGTQLSVL.

The rearrangement joins TRBV7-2 to TRBJ2-7; 11 bases map to TRBD2. Germline loops: CDR1 SGHTA, CDR2 FQGNSA. The V and J ends lost 1 base and 0 bases, in that order; junction bases with no gene match: 8. The CDR3 runs to 18 residues. CDR3 nucleotide sequence: TGTGCCAGCAGCTTAGGGCTAGCGGGGGGTATAGGCTCCTACGAGCAGTACTTC. This translates into CASSLGLAGGIGSYEQYF.

The V and J genes are TRBV15 and TRBJ2-1; weak D call: TRBD2 (6 bases). Germline CDR1 is LNHNV and CDR2 is YYDKDF (reference sequence). V was trimmed by 2 bases and J by 7 bases, leaving 15 bases between them. There are 15 residues in the CDR3. CDR3 amino acids: CATSRYRLGGNEQFF. In DNA form, the CDR3 reads TGTGCCACCAGCAGATACAGGCTCGGGGGAAATGAGCAGTTCTTC.

J is TRBJ1-6 and V is TRBV5-6; 11 nucleotides line up with TRBD1. In germline, CDR1 is SGHDT, CDR2 YYEEEE. The V and J ends lost 4 bases and 2 bases, in that order; junction bases with no gene match: 2. The CDR3 runs 16 residues. The CDR3 DNA reads TGTGCCAGCAGCCCGGGACAGGGGGCCTATAATTCACCCCTCCACTTT. Its protein product is CASSPGQGAYNSPLHF.